One sample yielded the 11 T cell receptor beta chains listed below, sequenced in a study of blood T cell repertoires in COVID-19. The repertoire was sequenced with immunoSEQ multiplex PCR; TCRdb's copy has only in-frame clones and lacks some. The sample contains about 46,000 clones, 85% to 90% of which appear only once. The specimen was peripheral blood. These receptors were obtained from a man between 45 and 60 years old with active COVID-19.

The CDR3 DNA sequence: TGTGCCACACTAAGCAGGGGCCCATCCAATCAGCCCCAGCATTTT. It specifies CATLSRGPSNQPQHF. The chain recombines TRBV19 with TRBJ1-5, with D possibly being TRBD1 (6 bases). Germline CDR1 and CDR2: LNHDA and SQIVND (reference sequence). Trimming took off 10 bases at V and 3 bases at J, with 19 bases between the two ends. The CDR3 has 15 amino acids.

The V gene is TRBV5-1, the J gene TRBJ1-1; D gene uncertain. The CDR3 is made up of 14 amino acids. V shed 3 bases and J shed 1 base, with 10 bases lying between them. Germline CDR1 reads SGHRS; CDR2 reads YFSETQ. CDR3: CASSSDMRNTEAFF. Written as DNA, the CDR3 is TGCGCCAGCAGCTCAGACATGCGGAACACTGAAGCTTTCTTT.

This clone was picked up one time. The chain employs TRBV4-1 and TRBJ2-5; a weak D match, TRBD2 (6 bases). The CDR3 consists of 14 residues. V gave up 5 bases and J gave up 7 bases, with 17 bases separating them. Germline V gene sequence: CDR1 MGHRA, CDR2 YSYEKL. CDR3 region: CASSSYTGVTTQYF. The CDR3 nucleotides are TGCGCCAGCAGCTCTTACACGGGGGTGACGACCCAGTACTTC.

The V and J genes are TRBV6-6 and TRBJ2-7; 10 nucleotides agree with TRBD1. The CDR3 is 13 residues long. V lost 4 bases and J lost 7; bases outside the gene matches: 4. Germline V gene data show CDR1 as MNHNY and CDR2 as SVGAGI (reference sequence). The CDR3 bases are TGTGCCAGCAGTTCTCCGGGACAGGGGGAGCAGTACTTC. It translates to CASSSPGQGEQYF.

This clone has only a few counts. This chain links TRBV27 with TRBJ1-6; no clear D gene. The CDR3 loop spans 13 amino acids. V shed 0 bases and J shed 5 bases, with 2 bases lying between them. Germline V gene lookup returns CDR1 MNHEY and CDR2 SMNVEV (reference sequence). The CDR3 DNA sequence: TGTGCCAGCAGTTTATCCAATAATTCACCCCTCCACTTT. This sequence encodes CASSLSNNSPLHF.

DNA for the CDR3: TGTGCCATCAGTGAGCGGGGCGGGGGGCGGACAGATACGCAGTATTTT. It codes for CAISERGGGRTDTQYF. The V and J genes are TRBV10-3 and TRBJ2-3, with 8 bases matching TRBD2. This CDR3 is 16 amino acids long. V dropped 2 bases and J dropped 3; count of bases not matched to a gene: 7. Germline CDR1 is ENHRY and CDR2 is SYGVKD.

This chain links TRBV5-8 with TRBJ1-1, with D tentatively TRBD1 (6 bases). The CDR3 is 16 amino acids. Germline CDR1 reads SGHTS; CDR2 reads YDEGEE. V gave up 1 base and J gave up 0 bases, with 13 bases separating them. CDR3 DNA: TGTGCCAGCAGCTTGACCCTCGGACAGATGAACACTGAAGCTTTCTTT. Translation: CASSLTLGQMNTEAFF. The whole variable domain, remainder taken from reference TRBV5-8 and TRBJ1-1, is EAGVTQSPTHLIKTRGQQATLRCSPISGHTSVYWYQQALGLGLQFLLWYDEGEERNRGNFPPRFSGRQFPNYSSELNVNALELEDSALYLCASSLTLGQMNTEAFFGQGTRLTVV.

This clone was seen just once. This rearrangement joins TRBV7-9 to TRBJ2-4, with D tentatively TRBD2 (6 bases). In germline, CDR1 is SEHNR, CDR2 FQNEAQ (reference sequence). This CDR3 is 14 amino acids long. Trimming stripped 3 bases from V and 7 bases from J, with 13 bases between. As DNA, the CDR3 is TGTGCCAGCAGCTTTGGAGGGGAAGTTAACATTCAGTACTTC. Encoded protein: CASSFGGEVNIQYF.

This clone has just a few counts. The chain recombines TRBV12-5 with TRBJ2-4; 8 bases fit TRBD2. The CDR3 runs 17 residues. J lost 0 bases, V lost 2 bases, and 6 bases had no gene match. Germline V lookup: CDR1 LGHNT, CDR2 FRNRAP. The CDR3 here is CASGLTRGGLAKNIQYF. DNA of the CDR3: TGTGCTAGTGGTTTGACCCGGGGGGGTCTAGCCAAAAACATTCAGTACTTC.

The genes are TRBV18 and TRBJ2-3; 7 nucleotides line up with TRBD1. Germline CDR1 reads KGHSH; CDR2 reads LQKENI. The J segment lost 1 base and the V segment lost 3 bases, leaving 4 bases of the junction unmatched. The CDR3 extends over 15 amino acids. CDR3 sequence reads: CASSPETGRTDTQYF. The DNA of the CDR3 is TGTGCCAGCTCACCGGAGACAGGGCGCACAGATACGCAGTATTTT.

The genes are TRBV20-1 and TRBJ2-1; D uncertain. V lost 3 bases to trimming and J lost 8 bases, with 5 bases between them. The V gene's germline CDR1 is DFQATT and CDR2 SNEGSKA (reference sequence). The CDR3 is 10 residues long. The CDR3 here is CSASVDEQFF. CDR3 bases: TGCAGTGCTAGCGTCGATGAGCAGTTCTTC.